The 19 T cell receptor beta chains in this list originate from one sample, sequenced in a study of T cell repertoires in cytomegalovirus infection (dated by TCRdb to between 2018 and 2020). The sequencer listed for this sample is Illumina HiSeq 1500. The public reads were run again by TCRdb, first through fastp at Q25 and then through MiXCR, and only productive beta chains were kept. Every CDR3 protein is listed once, alongside the most common genes and DNA of its rows. The sample includes 150,000 to 200,000 distinct CDR3 sequences, with approximately 15% observed a single time. The biggest ten clones account for 25% to 30% of the sample. The sequenced material came from PBMCs. The origin of the receptors is a human donor in good health (CMV status not recorded). Some clones in this sample may be carry-over from other donors' samples.

This clonotype was seen at least ten times. V gene TRBV7-8 combines with J gene TRBJ2-7, with 7 bases that match TRBD1. The CDR3 has 15 amino acids. V lost 1 base to trimming and J lost 3 bases; unmatched junction nucleotides: 6. CDR1 is SGHVS, CDR2 FQNEAQ, per germline. CDR3 coding DNA: TGTGCCAGCAGCTTAGTTAGGGGGCATAACTACGAGCAGTACTTC. It encodes CASSLVRGHNYEQYF.

This chain joins TRBV6-2 or TRBV6-3 and TRBJ2-7, with D maybe TRBD1 (6 bases). The CDR3 spans 11 residues. Trimming cost V 11 bases and J 3 bases, with 11 bases left between them. Germline loops: CDR1 MNHEY, CDR2 SVGEGT. The CDR3 DNA reads TGTGCCGGCTCACAGGGCTACGAGCAGTACTTC. Its protein is CAGSQGYEQYF.

This chain joins TRBV6-6 and TRBJ1-5, with 10 bases aligning to TRBD1. Per the germline V gene, CDR1 is MNHNY and CDR2 is SVGAGI (reference sequence). V dropped 2 bases and J dropped 5; count of bases not matched to a gene: 6. The CDR3 runs to 16 residues. The CDR3 sequence: CASSYHRTGGDQPQHF. The CDR3 bases are TGTGCCAGCAGTTACCATCGGACAGGGGGAGATCAGCCCCAGCATTTT.

This chain joins TRBV19 and TRBJ2-1, with 10 bases that match TRBD2. The CDR3 extends over 16 amino acids. The germline V gene encodes CDR1 LNHDA and CDR2 SQIVND (reference sequence). Losses at the gene ends were 5 bases for V and 9 bases for J; bases not matched to a gene: 13. CDR3 nucleotides: TGTGCCAGTAGTCCAGAAAGCGGGAGGGTCTTGGGTGAGCAGTTCTTC. As protein: CASSPESGRVLGEQFF.

V and J are TRBV6-5 and TRBJ2-7, with D tentatively TRBD1 (6 bases). CDR3 length equals 14 residues. Germline V gives CDR1 MNHEY, CDR2 SVGAGI. The germline V and J ends were trimmed by 2 bases and 3 bases, with 11 bases remaining between them. The CDR3 nucleotides are TGTGCCAGCAGTTACGGGGCCAGGGGCTACGAGCAGTACTTC. Amino acid sequence: CASSYGARGYEQYF.

This clonotype was detected once. This may arise from a read error, as a much more abundant clone is one base away. This chain uses TRBV7-2 with TRBJ2-1; maybe TRBD2 (5 bases). The V and J ends lost 5 bases and 4 bases respectively, with 12 bases between them. In germline, CDR1 is SGHTA, CDR2 FQGNSA. The CDR3 spans 14 residues. The CDR3 here is CTSSPDWGYNEQFF. The CDR3 DNA follows: TGTACCAGCAGCCCGGACTGGGGATACAATGAGCAGTTCTTC.

The sample holds a few counts of this clonotype. The genes are TRBV20-1 and TRBJ1-1; D not certain. CDR3 size: 14 residues. Trimming cost V 3 bases and J 11 bases, with 22 bases left between them. Germline-derived CDR1 and CDR2 are DFQATT and SNEGSKA (reference sequence). CDR3 region: CSARAGPGGVDAFF. In DNA, the CDR3 is TGCAGTGCTAGGGCCGGGCCAGGAGGAGTTGACGCTTTCTTT.

In this sample, this clonotype turned up a few times. This chain joins TRBV25-1 and TRBJ1-2, with 8 bases identical to TRBD1. The CDR3 runs to 14 residues. Germline V gene data show CDR1 as MGHDK and CDR2 as SYGVNS. V shed 1 base and J 5 bases; nucleotides not matched to a gene: 3. As DNA, the CDR3 is TGTGCCAGCAGTGAATTCACAGGGGGATATGGCTACACCTTC. Protein: CASSEFTGGYGYTF.

The chain joins TRBV19 to TRBJ1-6; D might be TRBD1 (5 bases). CDR3 length: 16 residues. Trimming cost V 3 bases and J 7 bases, with 16 bases left between them. Per germline, CDR1 LNHDA and CDR2 SQIVND (reference sequence). CDR3 nucleotides: TGTGCCAGTAGTATTACTGAAAGGGGTAACAATTCACCCCTCCACTTT. It specifies CASSITERGNNSPLHF.

This clonotype has more than one count but fewer than ten. In DNA, the CDR3 is TGCAGCGTCCCCGGACTAGCGGAGAACACCGGGGAGCTGTTTTTT. Its protein product is CSVPGLAENTGELFF. The chain employs TRBV29-1 and TRBJ2-2; 10 positions agree with TRBD2. Per the germline V gene, CDR1 is SQVTM and CDR2 is ANQGSEA. The CDR3 extends over 15 amino acids. Losses at the gene ends were 6 bases for V and 1 base for J; bases not matched to a gene: 5.

This clonotype appeared a few times. The chain has TRBV30 and TRBJ1-1, with D perhaps TRBD1 (5 bases). Trimming took off 7 bases at V and 1 base at J, with 10 bases between the two ends. CDR1 is GTSNPN, CDR2 SVGIG, per germline (reference sequence). This CDR3 is 12 amino acids long. Written as DNA, the CDR3 is TGTGCCTTCGGACAAGCGAACACTGAAGCTTTCTTT. This codes for CAFGQANTEAFF.

V usage is TRBV28 and J usage is TRBJ2-1, with TRBD2 matching over 11 bases. Germline V gene lookup returns CDR1 MDHEN and CDR2 SYDVKM. This CDR3 region has 15 residues. V was pared by 8 bases and J by 6 bases, with 9 bases of the junction left unmatched. The CDR3 sequence: CASYTGLADFNEQFF. In DNA form, the CDR3 reads TGTGCCAGCTACACGGGACTAGCGGACTTCAATGAGCAGTTCTTC.

This clonotype was seen repeatedly, ten times or more. This rearrangement joins TRBV28 to TRBJ2-7; D remains unclear. Germline-derived CDR1 and CDR2 are MDHEN and SYDVKM. V was cut by 7 bases and J by 2 bases, with 18 bases left in between. The CDR3 is made up of 15 amino acids. CDR3 in DNA: TGTGCCAGCACTGGGGTGAAGGGATCCACCTACGAGCAGTACTTC. Its protein product is CASTGVKGSTYEQYF.

The chain's CDR3 is CASSDTSGGADTQYF. CDR3 coding DNA: TGTGCCAGCAGTGACACTAGCGGGGGGGCAGATACGCAGTATTTT. The V and J genes are TRBV6-4 and TRBJ2-3; 13 bases map to TRBD2. This CDR3 comprises 15 residues. Germline assignment: CDR1 MRHNA and CDR2 SNTAGT. Unmatched junction bases numbered 0, after V lost 2 bases and J lost 4 bases.

This clonotype was recorded many times. The chain joins TRBV25-1 to TRBJ2-1, with 14 positions matching TRBD2. V shed 4 bases, J shed 9 bases, and the junction held 14 bases outside the gene matches. CDR1 is MGHDK and CDR2 is SYGVNS in the germline V gene. This CDR3 comprises 18 residues. CDR3 sequence (DNA): TGTGCCAGCAGTGGTTCATTGGGACTAGCGGGAGCGTATATTGAGCAGTTCTTC. It encodes CASSGSLGLAGAYIEQFF.

This clonotype has just one count. The chain couples TRBV5-1 to TRBJ2-1; no reliable D call. CDR1 SGHRS and CDR2 YFSETQ come from the germline V gene. V was trimmed by 0 bases and J by 14 bases, leaving 15 bases between them. This CDR3 region has 13 residues. CDR3 DNA: TGCGCCAGCAGCTTGGAGTGGGCCCACCGGAAGTTCTTC. This encodes CASSLEWAHRKFF. Complete variable domain (other parts from reference TRBV5-1 and TRBJ2-1): KAGVTQTPRYLIKTRGQQVTLSCSPISGHRSVSWYQQTPGQGLQFLFEYFSETQRNKGNFPGRFSGRQFSNSRSEMNVSTLELGDSALYLCASSLEWAHRKFFGPGTRLTVL.

There are many counts of this clonotype. The chain joins TRBV27 to TRBJ1-5; TRBD1 matches 7 bases. Per germline, CDR1 MNHEY and CDR2 SMNVEV (reference sequence). The CDR3 has 13 amino acids. V shed 8 bases and J 3 bases; nucleotides not matched to a gene: 4. The CDR3 DNA reads as TGTGCCAGCTCGGACAGGCTCAATCAGCCCCAGCATTTT. It translates to CASSDRLNQPQHF.

This clonotype was counted many times. This chain joins TRBV7-2 and TRBJ2-4; 9 bases agree with TRBD1. J was trimmed by 2 bases and V by 5 bases; bases with no gene match: 10. Germline CDR1 SGHTA, CDR2 FQGNSA. The CDR3 extends over 17 amino acids. DNA of the CDR3: TGTGCCAGCAGCCCGCAGGACAGGGGAACGTCCAAAAACATTCAGTACTTC. Its translation: CASSPQDRGTSKNIQYF. The entire variable domain, with the rest obtained from reference TRBV7-2 and TRBJ2-4, is as follows: GAGVSQSPSNKVTEKGKDVELRCDPISGHTALYWYRQSLGQGLEFLIYFQGNSAPDKSGLPSDRFSAERTGGSVSTLTIQRTQQEDSAVYLCASSPQDRGTSKNIQYFGAGTRLSVL.

The chain is built from TRBV6-5 and TRBJ1-4; D call uncertain. CDR3 length equals 15 residues. The germline gives CDR1 MNHEY, CDR2 SVGAGI. With 2 bases removed from V and 4 bases from J, the gap between germline ends came to 11 bases. The CDR3 DNA reads TGTGCCAGCAGTTACGATCGAACGATTAATGAAAAACTGTTTTTT. Amino acid sequence: CASSYDRTINEKLFF.